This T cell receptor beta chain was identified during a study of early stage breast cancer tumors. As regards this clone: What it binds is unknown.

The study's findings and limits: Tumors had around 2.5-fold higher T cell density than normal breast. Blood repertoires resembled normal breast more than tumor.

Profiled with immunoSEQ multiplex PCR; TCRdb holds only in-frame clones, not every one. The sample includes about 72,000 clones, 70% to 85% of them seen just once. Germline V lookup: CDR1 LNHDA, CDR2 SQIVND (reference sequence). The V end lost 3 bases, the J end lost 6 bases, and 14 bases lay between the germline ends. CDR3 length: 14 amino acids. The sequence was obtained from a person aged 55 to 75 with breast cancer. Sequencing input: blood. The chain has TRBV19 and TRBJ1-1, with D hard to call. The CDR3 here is CASSILQTASEAFF. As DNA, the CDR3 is TGTGCCAGTAGTATTTTGCAGACCGCCTCTGAAGCTTTCTTT.